This T cell receptor (beta chain) was observed in a study of T-cell memory formation after mild COVID-19. About the research overall: For the most part, TCR clusters were specific to one donor. Study results and caveats: A balance of CD4 and CD8 characterized clones contracting day 15 to 85, whereas later expanders leaned CD4+. Researchers report contracting CD4+ clones mostly in CM and EM, with CD8+ clones in EMRA.

From the 5' RACE reads, TCRdb called clonotypes with MiXCR, one entry per CDR3 protein. The sample holds about 430,000 distinct CDR3 sequences, 20% to 25% seen once. This clonotype was observed a few times. Its antigen is undetermined. The CDR3 covers 12 residues. Germline V lookup: CDR1 MNHNS, CDR2 SASEGT. Trimming shortened V by 10 bases and J by 2 bases, and 6 bases separated the two germline ends. The sequenced sample consisted of PBMCs or a T cell subset sorted from them (not recorded which). This clonotype originated in an adult woman who had mild COVID-19 (a few samples of this study predate the infection). Cell type and time point are not known. This chain uses TRBV6-1 with TRBJ2-6, with no clear D. CDR3 bases: TGTGCCACGTTTCCTGGGGCCAACGTCCTGACTTTC. Translating gives CATFPGANVLTF.